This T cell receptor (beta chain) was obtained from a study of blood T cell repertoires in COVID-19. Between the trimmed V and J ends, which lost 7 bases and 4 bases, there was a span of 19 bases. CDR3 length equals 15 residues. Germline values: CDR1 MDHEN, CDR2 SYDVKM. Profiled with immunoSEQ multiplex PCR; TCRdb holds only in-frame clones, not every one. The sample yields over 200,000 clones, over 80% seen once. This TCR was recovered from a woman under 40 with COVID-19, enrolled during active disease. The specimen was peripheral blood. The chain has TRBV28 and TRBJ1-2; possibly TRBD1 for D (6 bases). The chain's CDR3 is CASTLGGGRPYGYTF. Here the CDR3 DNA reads TGTGCCAGCACCCTTGGTGGGGGCAGACCCTATGGCTACACCTTC.